The rows below give T cell receptor beta chains drawn from one sample of a study of coeliac disease. Profiling relied on immunoSEQ multiplex PCR, and the TCRdb table lists in-frame clones only, not all of them. The sample holds around 2,300 clones, roughly three fifths seen once. Sequenced material: intraepithelial lymphocytes from the gut. The receptors derive from a woman between 65 and 79 years old with celiac disease on a gluten-free diet. Each CDR3 is given with its conserved first and last residue. The D gene is left open where the match is weak. Some rows mark clone size as missing; the rest say once, few, many or name a class of expanded clone.

v_gene: TRBV11-2; d_gene: TRBD2; abundance: -; j_gene: TRBJ2-1; CDR3aa: CASSPRLAGELGNEQFF
v_gene: TRBV19; d_gene: -; abundance: -; j_gene: TRBJ1-1; CDR3aa: CASSMSASGDTEAFF
v_gene: TRBV10-2; d_gene: TRBD1; abundance: -; j_gene: TRBJ2-2; CDR3aa: CASTGQGMIGELFF
v_gene: TRBV4-1; d_gene: TRBD1; abundance: -; j_gene: TRBJ1-5; CDR3aa: CASSQDRGGFHQPQHF
v_gene: TRBV7-2; d_gene: -; abundance: -; j_gene: TRBJ1-5; CDR3aa: CASSLGAGAGGNQPQHF
v_gene: TRBV7-2; d_gene: -; abundance: -; j_gene: TRBJ1-1; CDR3aa: CASSFPRLQGNTEAFF
v_gene: TRBV4-2; d_gene: -; abundance: once; j_gene: TRBJ1-1; CDR3aa: CASSLRRGTGEAFF
v_gene: TRBV19; d_gene: TRBD2; abundance: large; j_gene: TRBJ2-3; CDR3aa: CASSIPSGRICCTDTQYF
v_gene: TRBV12-5; d_gene: TRBD2; abundance: -; j_gene: TRBJ2-2; CDR3aa: CASGEGSGGRTGELFF
v_gene: TRBV29-1; d_gene: -; abundance: -; j_gene: TRBJ1-5; CDR3aa: CSVGWADQPQHF
v_gene: TRBV4-1; d_gene: -; abundance: -; j_gene: TRBJ2-7; CDR3aa: CASSQEPAQSSYEQYF
v_gene: TRBV2; d_gene: TRBD2; abundance: once; j_gene: TRBJ2-7; CDR3aa: CASGKTSGANEQYF
v_gene: TRBV6-5; d_gene: -; abundance: -; j_gene: TRBJ2-1; CDR3aa: CASSYTDGNNEQFF
v_gene: TRBV7-9; d_gene: -; abundance: -; j_gene: TRBJ2-1; CDR3aa: CASSSGGTAAKYNEQFF
v_gene: TRBV9; d_gene: -; abundance: -; j_gene: TRBJ2-3; CDR3aa: CASSVVTGLRTDTQYF
v_gene: TRBV5-1; d_gene: -; abundance: -; j_gene: TRBJ2-2; CDR3aa: CASSSQVYTGELFF
v_gene: TRBV28; d_gene: TRBD2; abundance: few; j_gene: TRBJ2-1; CDR3aa: CASSFRAGVRALSYNEQFF
v_gene: TRBV11-2; d_gene: TRBD1; abundance: -; j_gene: TRBJ1-1; CDR3aa: CASSFSGGTEAFF
v_gene: TRBV29-1; d_gene: TRBD1; abundance: once; j_gene: TRBJ1-1; CDR3aa: CSVGSRGLSNTEAFF
v_gene: TRBV5-1; d_gene: -; abundance: -; j_gene: TRBJ1-1; CDR3aa: CASSLPGNTEAFF
v_gene: TRBV7-3; d_gene: -; abundance: once; j_gene: TRBJ2-1; CDR3aa: CASSPQSGNEQFF
v_gene: TRBV7-6; d_gene: -; abundance: large; j_gene: TRBJ2-2; CDR3aa: CASSPDWERSGELFF
v_gene: TRBV28; d_gene: TRBD1; abundance: -; j_gene: TRBJ1-2; CDR3aa: CASSQGAGYTF
v_gene: TRBV27; d_gene: TRBD2; abundance: -; j_gene: TRBJ2-3; CDR3aa: CASSLIAGGADTQYF
v_gene: TRBV4-2; d_gene: TRBD1; abundance: -; j_gene: TRBJ1-1; CDR3aa: CASSQGGEGADEAFF
v_gene: TRBV30; d_gene: -; abundance: few; j_gene: TRBJ1-2; CDR3aa: CAWSYTVHYGYTF
v_gene: TRBV29-1; d_gene: -; abundance: -; j_gene: TRBJ1-2; CDR3aa: CSVERSLTDNYGYTF
v_gene: TRBV2; d_gene: -; abundance: -; j_gene: TRBJ2-5; CDR3aa: CASRRSPGGLETQYF
v_gene: TRBV7-3; d_gene: -; abundance: -; j_gene: TRBJ2-1; CDR3aa: CASSVFTRGEQFF
v_gene: TRBV7-2; d_gene: TRBD1; abundance: few; j_gene: TRBJ1-5; CDR3aa: CASSLLRSPQGDQPQHF
v_gene: TRBV27; d_gene: -; abundance: few; j_gene: TRBJ1-6; CDR3aa: CASTFGGNSPLHF
v_gene: TRBV7-9; d_gene: TRBD2; abundance: -; j_gene: TRBJ2-3; CDR3aa: CASSLGLRGGSTDTQYF
v_gene: TRBV5-1; d_gene: TRBD2; abundance: -; j_gene: TRBJ2-1; CDR3aa: CASSLQAGYNEQFF
v_gene: TRBV7-9; d_gene: TRBD1; abundance: -; j_gene: TRBJ1-1; CDR3aa: CASSFRDRVEAFF
v_gene: TRBV18; d_gene: TRBD1; abundance: -; j_gene: TRBJ1-1; CDR3aa: CASSEDRTEAFF
v_gene: TRBV5-1; d_gene: -; abundance: -; j_gene: TRBJ1-1; CDR3aa: CASSFRRGMNTEAFF
v_gene: TRBV29-1; d_gene: TRBD2; abundance: large; j_gene: TRBJ2-1; CDR3aa: CSVDGLAGGLEQFF
v_gene: TRBV7-6; d_gene: TRBD2; abundance: -; j_gene: TRBJ2-5; CDR3aa: CASSLSPGLAGEETQYF
v_gene: TRBV2; d_gene: -; abundance: -; j_gene: TRBJ1-1; CDR3aa: CASSGDTNTEAFF
v_gene: TRBV27; d_gene: -; abundance: few; j_gene: TRBJ2-3; CDR3aa: CASSLRLDTQYF
v_gene: TRBV4-1; d_gene: -; abundance: few; j_gene: TRBJ2-4; CDR3aa: CASSQGPGHLFIQYF
v_gene: TRBV7-8; d_gene: -; abundance: -; j_gene: TRBJ1-5; CDR3aa: CASSSRGQYSNQPQHF
v_gene: TRBV5-4; d_gene: TRBD2; abundance: -; j_gene: TRBJ2-3; CDR3aa: CASSFYGTSGGRF
v_gene: TRBV4-1; d_gene: -; abundance: -; j_gene: TRBJ1-2; CDR3aa: CASSRLGQNRKTYGYTF
v_gene: TRBV2; d_gene: -; abundance: few; j_gene: TRBJ1-2; CDR3aa: CASASPGDPREGNYGYTF
v_gene: TRBV4-1; d_gene: TRBD2; abundance: -; j_gene: TRBJ2-5; CDR3aa: CASSQDPGREETQYF
v_gene: TRBV25-1; d_gene: -; abundance: -; j_gene: TRBJ1-2; CDR3aa: CASSITGQNGYTF